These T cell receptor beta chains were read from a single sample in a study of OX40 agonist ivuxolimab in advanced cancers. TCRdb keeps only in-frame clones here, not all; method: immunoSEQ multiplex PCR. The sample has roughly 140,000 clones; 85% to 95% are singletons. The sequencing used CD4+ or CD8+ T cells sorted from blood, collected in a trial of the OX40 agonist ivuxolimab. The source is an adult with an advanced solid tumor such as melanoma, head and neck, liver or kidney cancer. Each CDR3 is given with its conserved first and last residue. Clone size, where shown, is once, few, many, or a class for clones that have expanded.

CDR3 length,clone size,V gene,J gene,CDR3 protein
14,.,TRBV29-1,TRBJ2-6,CSVRTGAGANVLTF
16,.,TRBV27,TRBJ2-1,CASRYRGPRSYNEQFF
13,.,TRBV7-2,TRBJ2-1,CAQAYVLGNEQFF
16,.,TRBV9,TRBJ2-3,CASSDRGTSGVDTQYF
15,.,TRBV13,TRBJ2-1,CASSHEGGLPNEQFF
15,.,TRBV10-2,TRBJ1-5,CASSERGHRNQPQHF
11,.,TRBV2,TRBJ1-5,CASSNNQPQHF
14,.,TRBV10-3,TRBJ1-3,CASREQGSGNTIYF
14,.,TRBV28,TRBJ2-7,CASSSYRFPYEQYF
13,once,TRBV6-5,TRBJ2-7,CASRPLAGHEQYF
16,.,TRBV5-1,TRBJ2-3,CASSLGLAPSTDTQYF
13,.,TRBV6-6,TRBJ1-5,CASSYDSNQPQHF
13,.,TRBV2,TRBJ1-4,CASSGGGNEKLFF
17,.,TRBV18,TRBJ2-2,CASSPPFGGPSTGELFF
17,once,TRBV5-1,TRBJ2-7,CASSLGHLAGGPFEQYF
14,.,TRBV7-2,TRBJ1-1,CASSTGGGRTEAFF